The clone carrying this T cell receptor (beta chain) was recorded many times. Antigen specificity is unknown. RNA transcripts yielded amplified TCR beta CDR3 regions. The library came from an HTBI-primed first-round RT-PCR and a second-round multiplex PCR. TCRdb passed the multiplex PCR reads through MiXCR, listing each CDR3 protein once. Among a few hundred thousand distinct CDR3 sequences listed, approximately 18% were seen once. The data were obtained in a study of Graves' ophthalmopathy and Graves' hyperthyroidism. Study-wide background: Samples of peripheral blood were obtained at initial diagnosis, prior to treatment of any kind.

No progression to ophthalmopathy over 18 months defined stable hyperthyroidism. PBMCs stemmed from roughly 9.4 ml of fresh peripheral blood. Regarding the study as a whole: Blood also harbored most expanded thyroid clonotypes above 0.001 frequency.

Per the germline V gene, CDR1 is MDHEN and CDR2 is SYDVKM. The CDR3 length is 14 residues. V trimming: 4 bases; J trimming: 4 bases; junction bases outside the gene matches: 7. The sequenced sample consisted of peripheral blood. This clonotype was obtained from an adult woman with stable Graves' hyperthyroidism. This rearrangement joins TRBV28 to TRBJ2-7; 7 bases are shared with TRBD1. CDR3 DNA: TGTGCCAGCAGTTCCGGGACAGAAGATTACGAGCAGTACTTC. Its translation is CASSSGTEDYEQYF.